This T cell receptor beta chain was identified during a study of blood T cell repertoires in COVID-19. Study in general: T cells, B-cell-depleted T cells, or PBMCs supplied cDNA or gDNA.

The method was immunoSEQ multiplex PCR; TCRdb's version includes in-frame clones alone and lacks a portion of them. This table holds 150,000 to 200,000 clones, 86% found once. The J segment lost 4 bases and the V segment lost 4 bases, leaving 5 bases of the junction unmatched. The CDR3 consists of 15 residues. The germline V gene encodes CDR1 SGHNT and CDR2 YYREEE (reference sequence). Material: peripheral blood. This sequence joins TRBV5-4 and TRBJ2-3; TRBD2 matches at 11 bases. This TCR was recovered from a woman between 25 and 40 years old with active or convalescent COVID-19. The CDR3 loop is CASSSSGRAADTQYF. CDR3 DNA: TGTGCCAGCAGCAGTAGCGGGAGGGCCGCAGATACGCAGTATTTT.